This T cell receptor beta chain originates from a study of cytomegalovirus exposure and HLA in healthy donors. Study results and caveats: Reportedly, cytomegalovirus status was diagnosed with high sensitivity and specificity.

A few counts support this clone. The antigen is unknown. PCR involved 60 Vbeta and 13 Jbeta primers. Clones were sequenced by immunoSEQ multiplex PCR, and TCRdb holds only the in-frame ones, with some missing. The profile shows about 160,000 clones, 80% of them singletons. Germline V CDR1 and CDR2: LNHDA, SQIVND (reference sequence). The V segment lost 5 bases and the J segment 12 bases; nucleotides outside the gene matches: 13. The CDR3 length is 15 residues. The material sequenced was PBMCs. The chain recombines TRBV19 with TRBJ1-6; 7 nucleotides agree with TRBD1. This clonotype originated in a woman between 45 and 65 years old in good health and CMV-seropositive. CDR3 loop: CASSFGQATTEPLHF. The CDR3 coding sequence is TGTGCCAGTAGTTTCGGACAGGCAACCACGGAACCCCTCCACTTT.